This T cell receptor (beta chain) was identified during a study of T cell responses to AZD1222 COVID-19 vaccine. The sample holds one count of this clone. Its antigen is not identified. Study-level points and caveats: In the spike-specific TCR repertoire, nearly half reportedly target unmutated variant regions. Mostly white British, mostly female donors; authors suggested clonal diversity may be underestimated. Only a handful of individuals given AZD1222 were seropositive at baseline. Dominant CD4 TCR responses targeted spike regions 160-218 and 743-854.

CDR1 is SGHRS and CDR2 is YFSETQ in the germline V gene. The CDR3 extends over 13 amino acids. V was pared by 4 bases and J by 10 bases, with 15 bases between. Sequenced by immunoSEQ multiplex PCR; TCRdb stores in-frame clones only, minus some. The table shows fewer than 110,000 clones, with roughly 87% occurring only once. The clonotype originates from an adult in good health. The source material was peripheral blood, sampled on day 0 of AZD1222 vaccination. The chain uses TRBV5-1 and TRBJ2-1; D possibly corresponds to TRBD2 (7 bases). The CDR3: CASSPREGGEQFF. The CDR3 DNA is TGCGCCAGCAGCCCGCGAGAGGGGGGGGAGCAGTTCTTC.